The 28 T cell receptor beta chains below all came from one sample that was sequenced in a study of shared clonotypes between healthy human individuals. Libraries were prepared by immunoSEQ multiplex PCR; TCRdb keeps only in-frame clonotypes and omits some of them. The data contain 2 million to 2.5 million clones, under 95% of them singletons. Source material: naive CD4+ T cells from PBMCs. Regarding subset: CD45RA+ positively selected. These TCRs come from a man between 18 and 29 years old in good health. Some clones in this sample may be carry-over from other donors' samples.

V usage is TRBV18 and J usage is TRBJ2-3; D uncertain. Germline CDR1 is KGHSH and CDR2 is LQKENI. The CDR3 covers 14 residues. V dropped 2 bases and J dropped 2 bases, with 8 bases sitting between them. In nucleotides, the CDR3 is TGTGCCAGCTCACCAGCAGTTATCACAGATACGCAGTATTTT. This encodes CASSPAVITDTQYF. The entire variable domain, with the rest obtained from reference TRBV18 and TRBJ2-3, is as follows: NAGVMQNPRHLVRRRGQEARLRCSPMKGHSHVYWYRQLPEEGLKFMVYLQKENIIDESGMPKERFSAEFPKEGPSILRIQQVVRGDSAAYFCASSPAVITDTQYFGPGTRLTVL.

The chain couples TRBV5-6 to TRBJ2-3, with D possibly TRBD1 on 6 matching bases. Germline-derived CDR1 and CDR2 are SGHDT and YYEEEE. CDR3 size: 15 residues. V was shortened by 6 bases and J by 4 bases, with 18 bases between the two germline ends. DNA of the CDR3: TGTGCCAGCACCCCTGAGGGGGTAGGGTCAGATACGCAGTATTTT. It codes for CASTPEGVGSDTQYF.

CDR3 nucleotides: TGCGCCAGCAGCCAAGATCGGAGGGGGGGATCACCCCTCCACTTT. This gives the protein CASSQDRRGGSPLHF. The V call is TRBV4-3, the J call TRBJ1-6, with D possibly matching TRBD1 (6 bases). Between the trimmed V and J ends, which lost 0 bases and 10 bases, there was a span of 13 bases. The CDR3 is 15 amino acids. Germline V CDR1 and CDR2: LGHNA, YSLEER.

The V gene is TRBV11-2, the J gene TRBJ2-1; tentatively, D is TRBD1 (5 bases). Germline-derived CDR1 and CDR2 are SGHAT and FQNNGV. This CDR3 comprises 14 residues. V was cut by 4 bases and J by 8 bases, with 15 bases left in between. CDR3 nucleotides: TGTGCCAGCAGCTCCCCTGGGGCCGGCGATGAGCAGTTCTTC. Translating it yields CASSSPGAGDEQFF.

V and J are TRBV5-1 and TRBJ1-4, with D perhaps TRBD1 (5 bases). The V end lost 4 bases, the J end lost 7 bases, and 17 bases lay between the germline ends. The CDR3 loop spans 15 amino acids. Germline assignment: CDR1 SGHRS and CDR2 YFSETQ. The CDR3 bases are TGCGCCAGCAGCGATCCCAGGGAGGGTGGTGAAAAACTGTTTTTT. This translates into CASSDPREGGEKLFF.

In regard to this clone: This specimen includes other DNA sequences encoding the same CDR3. This chain joins TRBV20-1 and TRBJ2-7; D gene ambiguous. V was trimmed by 3 bases and J by 2 bases, leaving 5 bases between them. CDR1 is DFQATT, CDR2 SNEGSKA, per germline (reference sequence). The CDR3 runs to 11 residues. The CDR3 DNA reads TGCAGTGCTAGGGAAACCTACGAGCAGTACTTC. The encoded protein is CSARETYEQYF.

The gene calls are TRBV7-3 and TRBJ2-3; 9 bases are shared with TRBD2. From germline, CDR1 is SGHTA and CDR2 FQGTGA. After removal of 5 bases from V and 0 bases from J, the junction contained 12 bases not matched to a gene. This CDR3 spans 18 amino acids. The CDR3 loop is CASSSKGLAGISTDTQYF. Written as DNA, the CDR3 is TGTGCCAGCAGCAGTAAGGGGCTAGCGGGGATAAGCACAGATACGCAGTATTTT.

The chain links TRBV13 to TRBJ2-2, with D uncertain. CDR1 is PRHDT and CDR2 is FYEKMQ in the germline V gene (reference sequence). The CDR3 sequence is 13 residues long. Trimming removed 8 bases from V and 3 bases from J, with 10 bases in between. The CDR3 sequence is CASWRRDTGELFF. The DNA for the CDR3 is TGTGCCAGCTGGCGAAGAGACACCGGGGAGCTGTTTTTT.

The chain carries TRBV25-1 and TRBJ2-3; the match to TRBD1 covers 9 bases. V lost 3 bases, J lost 0 bases, and 10 bases stayed unmatched. CDR3 length equals 18 residues. Germline V gene sequence: CDR1 MGHDK, CDR2 SYGVNS. CDR3 DNA: TGTGCCAGCAGTGACACTTCGTGGGGACAGGGTAGCACAGATACGCAGTATTTT. This sequence encodes CASSDTSWGQGSTDTQYF.

V and J are TRBV19 and TRBJ1-2; TRBD1 aligns across 10 bases. The CDR3 spans 14 residues. V shed 3 bases, J shed 4 bases, and the junction held 2 bases outside the gene matches. Germline V gives CDR1 LNHDA, CDR2 SQIVND (reference sequence). CDR3 in DNA: TGTGCCAGTAGTATCTGGGACAGGGGCTATGGCTACACCTTC. Amino acid sequence: CASSIWDRGYGYTF.

The rearrangement uses TRBV28 and TRBJ2-6; D remains unclear. In germline, CDR1 is MDHEN, CDR2 SYDVKM. Trimming cost V 0 bases and J 0 bases, with 12 bases left between them. CDR3 length: 18 residues. As DNA, the CDR3 is TGTGCCAGCAGTTTATGGGTAGGTGGCGACTCTGGGGCCAACGTCCTGACTTTC. Translation gives CASSLWVGGDSGANVLTF.

The chain uses TRBV5-1 and TRBJ1-3, with a possible D match to TRBD1 (5 bases). Per germline, CDR1 SGHRS and CDR2 YFSETQ. Trimming removed 1 base at V and 3 bases at J, with 11 bases between. The CDR3 totals 15 residues. The CDR3 DNA reads as TGCGCCAGCAGCTTGCTCCAGGGTTTTGGAAACACCATATATTTT. It translates to CASSLLQGFGNTIYF. Full variable domain (outside the CDR3, taken from reference TRBV5-1 and TRBJ1-3): KAGVTQTPRYLIKTRGQQVTLSCSPISGHRSVSWYQQTPGQGLQFLFEYFSETQRNKGNFPGRFSGRQFSNSRSEMNVSTLELGDSALYLCASSLLQGFGNTIYFGEGSWLTVV.

The chain combines TRBV28 with TRBJ1-1; D is undetermined. Germline CDR1 is MDHEN and CDR2 is SYDVKM. The CDR3 loop spans 14 amino acids. The CDR3 nucleotides read TGTTCCCACCAGCAAACTTCTCCATGGGCTGAAGCTTTCTTT. Translation: CSHQQTSPWAEAFF.

The rearrangement links TRBV28 to TRBJ2-7; TRBD1 agrees at 7 bases. Losses at the gene ends were 2 bases for V and 3 bases for J; bases not matched to a gene: 10. Germline-derived CDR1 and CDR2 are MDHEN and SYDVKM. This CDR3 is built from 16 residues. For the CDR3, the DNA is TGTGCCAGCAGTTTACCCTTAACAGGGGTGGACTACGAGCAGTACTTC. It codes for CASSLPLTGVDYEQYF. Based on the CDR3 plus reference TRBV28 and TRBJ2-7, the full variable domain is DVKVTQSSRYLVKRTGEKVFLECVQDMDHENMFWYRQDPGLGLRLIYFSYDVKMKEKGDIPEGYSVSREKKERFSLILESASTNQTSMYLCASSLPLTGVDYEQYFGPGTRLTVT.

In DNA, the CDR3 is TGTGCCAGCTCACCACCCGGGACACCCAGTGAGACCCAGTACTTC. It encodes CASSPPGTPSETQYF. This chain uses TRBV18 with TRBJ2-5, with D possibly matching TRBD1 (6 bases). In germline, CDR1 is KGHSH, CDR2 LQKENI. V lost 0 bases to trimming and J lost 5 bases, with 13 bases between them. This CDR3 spans 15 amino acids.

This clone was detected only once. The V call is TRBV19, the J call TRBJ2-1; tentative D call: TRBD1 (5 bases). V lost 4 bases, J lost 3 bases, and 13 bases lay in between. Germline V gives CDR1 LNHDA, CDR2 SQIVND (reference sequence). The CDR3 extends over 15 amino acids. CDR3: CASSRLIGDYNEQFF. The CDR3 region has the DNA TGTGCCAGTAGTAGGCTGATAGGGGACTACAATGAGCAGTTCTTC.

The chain carries TRBV29-1 and TRBJ2-1; D is unclear. CDR1 is SQVTM, CDR2 ANQGSEA, per germline. V lost 7 bases and J lost 7, with 20 bases in between. This CDR3 is built from 14 residues. This chain's CDR3 is CSARKVGPWNEQFF. As DNA, the CDR3 is TGCAGCGCTAGAAAAGTTGGCCCCTGGAATGAGCAGTTCTTC.

V and J are TRBV29-1 and TRBJ2-1; a possible D gene is TRBD2 (6 bases). Looked up from germline, CDR1 is SQVTM and CDR2 is ANQGSEA. Trimming took off 1 base at V and 7 bases at J, with 11 bases between the two ends. The CDR3 sequence is 13 residues long. The DNA of the CDR3 is TGCAGCGTTGAAGGGGACTTAAAAAATGAGCAGTTCTTC. Its translation is CSVEGDLKNEQFF.

The chain carries TRBV5-1 and TRBJ2-7; possibly TRBD2 for D (6 bases). Germline V CDR1 and CDR2: SGHRS, YFSETQ. The CDR3 is 14 amino acids. Trimming took off 4 bases at V and 2 bases at J, with 13 bases between the two ends. The CDR3 nucleotides are TGCGCCAGCAGCGCCCCTCGGGGGACCTACGAGCAGTACTTC. It is translated as CASSAPRGTYEQYF.

This clone was seen once. The chain carries TRBV18 and TRBJ1-1; no clear D gene. Germline V gene lookup returns CDR1 KGHSH and CDR2 LQKENI. Trimming pared 1 base from V and 4 bases from J, leaving 7 bases between. The CDR3 extends over 13 amino acids. This chain's CDR3 is CASSPQHGTEAFF. The CDR3 DNA sequence: TGTGCCAGCTCACCACAGCACGGCACTGAAGCTTTCTTT.

This clone appeared once. The J gene is TRBJ2-5, the V gene TRBV5-1, with a possible D match to TRBD1 (6 bases). Germline CDR1 and CDR2: SGHRS and YFSETQ. This CDR3 contains 14 residues. Trimming pared 4 bases from V and 5 bases from J, leaving 15 bases between. CDR3 DNA sequence: TGCGCCAGCAGCCAATTCGGACAGATGGAGACCCAGTACTTC. Its protein product is CASSQFGQMETQYF.

V gene TRBV5-4 combines with J gene TRBJ2-1, with D perhaps being TRBD1 or TRBD2 (10 bases each). Germline V gene data show CDR1 as SGHNT and CDR2 as YYREEE (reference sequence). Trimming left V 5 bases short and J 7 bases short, with 28 bases between. The CDR3 spans 18 residues. The CDR3, as DNA: TGTGCCAGCAGGCAGGACAGGGGGTGGTCTAGCGGGGGAAATGAGCAGTTCTTC. This encodes CASRQDRGWSSGGNEQFF.

The DNA for the CDR3 is TGTGCCAGCAGGCGAGGGGCCGTATCCTACGAGCAGTACTTC. Its translation: CASRRGAVSYEQYF. The J gene is TRBJ2-7, the V gene TRBV6-1; the D call may be TRBD1 or TRBD2 (5 bases each). This CDR3 contains 14 residues. V shed 6 bases and J shed 1 base, with 13 bases lying between them. Germline assignment: CDR1 MNHNS and CDR2 SASEGT.

V gene TRBV10-3 combines with J gene TRBJ1-5; tentatively, D is TRBD1 (6 bases). CDR3 size: 13 residues. CDR1 is ENHRY, CDR2 SYGVKD, per germline. V lost 11 bases and J lost 1, with 12 bases in between. CDR3 in amino acids: CAGSQGSNQPQHF. The CDR3 DNA is TGTGCCGGGTCCCAGGGGAGCAATCAGCCCCAGCATTTT.

The chain couples TRBV2 to TRBJ1-2; 7 bases align to TRBD1. This CDR3 contains 13 residues. V lost 5 bases, J lost 4 bases, and 4 bases stayed unmatched. The germline CDR1 and CDR2 sequences are SNHLY and FYNNEI. The CDR3 region has the DNA TGTGCCAGCAGTACAGGGGAGGCCTATGGCTACACCTTC. Its protein is CASSTGEAYGYTF. The full variable domain, in which reference TRBV2 and TRBJ1-2 provide the parts outside the CDR3, is EPEVTQTPSHQVTQMGQEVILRCVPISNHLYFYWYRQILGQKVEFLVSFYNNEISEKSEIFDDQFSVERPDGSNFTLKIRSTKLEDSAMYFCASSTGEAYGYTFGSGTRLTVV.

The rearrangement links TRBV28 to TRBJ1-1; no definite D call. Germline CDR1 and CDR2: MDHEN and SYDVKM. V was shortened by 4 bases and J by 3 bases, with 12 bases between the two germline ends. The CDR3 is 14 residues long. CDR3 DNA sequence: TGTGCCAGCAGTTCTGGAACCAAGTACACTGAAGCTTTCTTT. Protein: CASSSGTKYTEAFF.

The CDR3 sequence is CASSLQGGTYNEQFF. CDR3 coding DNA: TGCGCCAGCAGCCTCCAAGGGGGCACCTACAATGAGCAGTTCTTC. The genes are TRBV4-3 and TRBJ2-1; 7 bases align to TRBD1. J gave up 2 bases and V 4 bases, and 5 bases lay outside the gene matches. Per the germline V gene, CDR1 is LGHNA and CDR2 is YSLEER. There are 15 residues in the CDR3.

V usage is TRBV5-4 and J usage is TRBJ1-3; 9 positions agree with TRBD1. This CDR3 comprises 14 residues. Unmatched junction bases numbered 3, after V lost 6 bases and J lost 2 bases. Germline loops: CDR1 SGHNT, CDR2 YYREEE (reference sequence). The DNA for the CDR3 is TGTGCCAGCACCAGACAGGGGGCTGGAAACACCATATATTTT. Translation gives CASTRQGAGNTIYF. Full variable domain (outside the CDR3, taken from reference TRBV5-4 and TRBJ1-3): ETGVTQSPTHLIKTRGQQVTLRCSSQSGHNTVSWYQQALGQGPQFIFQYYREEENGRGNFPPRFSGLQFPNYSSELNVNALELDDSALYLCASTRQGAGNTIYFGEGSWLTVV.